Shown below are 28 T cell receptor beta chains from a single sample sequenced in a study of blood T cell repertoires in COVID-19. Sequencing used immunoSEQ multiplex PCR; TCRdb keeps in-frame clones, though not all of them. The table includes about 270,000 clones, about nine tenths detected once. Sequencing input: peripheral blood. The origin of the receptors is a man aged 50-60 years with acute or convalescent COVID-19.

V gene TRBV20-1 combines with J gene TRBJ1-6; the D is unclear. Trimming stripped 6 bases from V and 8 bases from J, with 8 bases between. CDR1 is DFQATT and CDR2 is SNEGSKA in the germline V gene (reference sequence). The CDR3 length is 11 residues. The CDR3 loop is CSAVGDSPLHF. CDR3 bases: TGCAGTGCAGTCGGGGATTCACCCCTCCACTTT.

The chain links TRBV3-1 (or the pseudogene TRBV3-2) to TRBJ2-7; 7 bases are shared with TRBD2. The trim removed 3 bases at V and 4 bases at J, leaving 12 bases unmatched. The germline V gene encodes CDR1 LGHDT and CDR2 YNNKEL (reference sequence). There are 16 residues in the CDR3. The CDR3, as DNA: TGTGCCAGCAGCCAGGGAGGGCAGGGCAGGATTTACGAGCAGTACTTC. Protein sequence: CASSQGGQGRIYEQYF.

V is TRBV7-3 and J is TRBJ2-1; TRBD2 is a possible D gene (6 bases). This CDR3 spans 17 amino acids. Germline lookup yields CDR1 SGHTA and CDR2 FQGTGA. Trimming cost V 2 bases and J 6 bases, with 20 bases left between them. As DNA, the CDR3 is TGTGCCAGCAGCTTAGTCGGGGGACTGTCTAGGAGCAATGAGCAGTTCTTC. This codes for CASSLVGGLSRSNEQFF.

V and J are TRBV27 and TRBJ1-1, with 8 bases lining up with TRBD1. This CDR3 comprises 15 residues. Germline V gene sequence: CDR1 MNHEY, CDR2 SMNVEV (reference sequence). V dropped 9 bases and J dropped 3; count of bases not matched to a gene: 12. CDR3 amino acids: CASSPGRQGYTEAFF. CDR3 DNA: TGTGCCAGTAGCCCCGGGAGACAGGGGTACACTGAAGCTTTCTTT.

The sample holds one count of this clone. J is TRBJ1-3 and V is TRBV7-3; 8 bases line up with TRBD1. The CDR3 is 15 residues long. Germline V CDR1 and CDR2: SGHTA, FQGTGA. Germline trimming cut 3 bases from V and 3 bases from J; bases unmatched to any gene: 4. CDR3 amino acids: CASSLTGAYGNTIYF. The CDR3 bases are TGTGCCAGCAGCTTGACAGGGGCTTATGGAAACACCATATATTTT.

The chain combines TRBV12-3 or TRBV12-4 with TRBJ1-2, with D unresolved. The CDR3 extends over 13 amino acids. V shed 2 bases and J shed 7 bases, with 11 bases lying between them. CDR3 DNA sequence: TGTGCCAGCAGTTTATTTCGAGCCGGTGGCTACACCTTC. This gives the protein CASSLFRAGGYTF.

The CDR3 protein is CASSGPGTGELYEQYF. The CDR3 bases are TGTGCCAGCTCAGGTCCCGGGACAGGGGAACTCTACGAGCAGTACTTC. The genes are TRBV18 and TRBJ2-7; 10 bases agree with TRBD1. The CDR3 is 16 amino acids. Germline CDR1 reads KGHSH; CDR2 reads LQKENI. V trimming: 5 bases; J trimming: 3 bases; junction bases outside the gene matches: 10.

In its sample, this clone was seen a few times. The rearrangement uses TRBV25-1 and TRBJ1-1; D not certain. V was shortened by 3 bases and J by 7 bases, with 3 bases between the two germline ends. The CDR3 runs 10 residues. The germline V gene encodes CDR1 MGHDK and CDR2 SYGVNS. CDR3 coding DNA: TGTGCCAGCAGTGACCGTGAAGCTTTCTTT. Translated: CASSDREAFF. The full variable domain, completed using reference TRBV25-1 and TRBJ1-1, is EADIYQTPRYLVIGTGKKITLECSQTMGHDKMYWYQQDPGMELHLIHYSYGVNSTEKGDLSSESTVSRIRTEHFPLTLESARPSHTSQYLCASSDREAFFGQGTRLTVV.

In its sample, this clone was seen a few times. Here the CDR3 reads CSVEERTSGGERQYF. CDR3 bases: TGCAGCGTTGAAGAGAGGACTAGCGGGGGGGAGAGGCAGTATTTT. The V and J genes are TRBV29-1 and TRBJ2-3, with TRBD2 identical over 15 bases. This CDR3 is built from 15 residues. V was pared by 0 bases and J by 11 bases, with 6 bases of the junction left unmatched. Germline V gene data show CDR1 as SQVTM and CDR2 as ANQGSEA.

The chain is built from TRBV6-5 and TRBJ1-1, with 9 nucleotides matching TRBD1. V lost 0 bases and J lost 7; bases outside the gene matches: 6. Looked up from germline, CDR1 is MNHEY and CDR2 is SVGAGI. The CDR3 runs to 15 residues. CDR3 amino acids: CASSYSGQGDYEAFF. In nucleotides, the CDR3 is TGTGCCAGCAGTTACTCGGGACAGGGAGATTATGAAGCTTTCTTT.

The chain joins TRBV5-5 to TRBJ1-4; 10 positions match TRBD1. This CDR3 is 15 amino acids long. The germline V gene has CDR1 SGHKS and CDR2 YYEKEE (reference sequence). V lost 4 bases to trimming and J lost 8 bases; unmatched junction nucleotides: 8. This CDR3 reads CASSSGTGVREKLFF. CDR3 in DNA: TGTGCCAGCAGCAGCGGGACAGGGGTTAGGGAAAAACTGTTTTTT.

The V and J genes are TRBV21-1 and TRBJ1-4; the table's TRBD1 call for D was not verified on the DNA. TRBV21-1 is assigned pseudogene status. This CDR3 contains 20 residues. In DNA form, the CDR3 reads TGTGCCAGCAGCCCCACATATGCCGGGACAGGGACCCTAACTAATGAAAAACTGTTTTTT. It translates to CASSPTYAGTGTLTNEKLFF.

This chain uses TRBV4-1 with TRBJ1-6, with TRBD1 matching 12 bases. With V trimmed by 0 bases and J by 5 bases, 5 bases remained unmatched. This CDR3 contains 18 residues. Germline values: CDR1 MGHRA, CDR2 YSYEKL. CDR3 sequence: CASSQEPGQGANNSPLHF. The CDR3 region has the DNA TGCGCCAGCAGCCAAGAACCGGGACAGGGGGCGAATAATTCACCCCTCCACTTT.

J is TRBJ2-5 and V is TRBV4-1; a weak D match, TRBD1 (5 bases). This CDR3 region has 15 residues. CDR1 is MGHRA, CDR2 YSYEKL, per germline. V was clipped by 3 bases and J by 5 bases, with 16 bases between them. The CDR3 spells CASSHNPSGWETQYF. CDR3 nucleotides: TGCGCCAGCAGCCATAATCCATCAGGGTGGGAGACCCAGTACTTC.

CDR3 amino acids: CASSPPGVSPITDTQYF. The DNA for the CDR3 is TGTGCCAGCAGCCCCCCGGGGGTTTCCCCTATAACAGATACGCAGTATTTT. The chain links TRBV27 to TRBJ2-3; tentative D call: TRBD2 (6 bases). The V end lost 6 bases, the J end lost 3 bases, and 22 bases lay between the germline ends. Germline V CDR1 and CDR2: MNHEY, SMNVEV (reference sequence). The CDR3 is 17 amino acids.

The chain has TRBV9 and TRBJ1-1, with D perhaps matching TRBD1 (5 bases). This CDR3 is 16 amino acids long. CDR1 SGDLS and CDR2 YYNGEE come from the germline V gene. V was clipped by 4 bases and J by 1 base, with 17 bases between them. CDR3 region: CASSPRAGYGNTEAFF. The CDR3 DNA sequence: TGTGCCAGCAGCCCCCGAGCAGGGTACGGGAACACTGAAGCTTTCTTT.

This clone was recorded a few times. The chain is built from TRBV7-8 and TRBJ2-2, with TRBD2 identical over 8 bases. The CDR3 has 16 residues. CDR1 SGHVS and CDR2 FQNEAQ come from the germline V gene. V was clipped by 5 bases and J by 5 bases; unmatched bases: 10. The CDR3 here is CASSPPGLVTTGELFF. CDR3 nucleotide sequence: TGTGCCAGCAGCCCCCCGGGACTAGTTACGACCGGGGAGCTGTTTTTT. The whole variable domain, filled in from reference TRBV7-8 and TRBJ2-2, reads GAGVSQSPRYKVAKRGQDVALRCDPISGHVSLFWYQQALGQGPEFLTYFQNEAQLDKSGLPSDRFFAERPEGSVSTLKIQRTQQEDSAVYLCASSPPGLVTTGELFFGEGSRLTVL.

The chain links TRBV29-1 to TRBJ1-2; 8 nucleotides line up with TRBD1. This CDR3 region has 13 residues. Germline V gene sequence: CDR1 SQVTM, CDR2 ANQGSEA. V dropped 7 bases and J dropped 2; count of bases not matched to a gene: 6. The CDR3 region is CSATTGVNYGYTF. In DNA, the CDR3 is TGCAGCGCGACGACAGGGGTGAACTATGGCTACACCTTC.

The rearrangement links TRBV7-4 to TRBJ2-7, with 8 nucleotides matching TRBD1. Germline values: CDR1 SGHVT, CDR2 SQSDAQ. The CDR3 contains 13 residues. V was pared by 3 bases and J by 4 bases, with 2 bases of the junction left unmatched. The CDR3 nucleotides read TGTGCCAGCAGCTTTTACAGGGGGTACGAGCAGTACTTC. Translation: CASSFYRGYEQYF.

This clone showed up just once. CDR3 in DNA: TGTGCCAGCAGCCAAGGGGACAGGTGGGGGGAGACCCAGTACTTC. This codes for CASSQGDRWGETQYF. The V and J genes are TRBV3-1 (or the pseudogene TRBV3-2) and TRBJ2-5; 8 bases line up with TRBD1. V shed 1 base, J shed 5 bases, and the junction held 6 bases outside the gene matches. The CDR3 is made up of 15 amino acids. Per germline, CDR1 LGHDT and CDR2 YNNKEL (reference sequence).

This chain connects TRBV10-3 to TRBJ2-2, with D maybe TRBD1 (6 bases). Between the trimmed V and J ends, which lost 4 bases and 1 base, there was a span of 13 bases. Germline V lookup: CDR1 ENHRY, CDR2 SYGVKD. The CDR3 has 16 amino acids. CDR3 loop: CAISGMLTGNTGELFF. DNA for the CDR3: TGTGCCATCAGTGGGATGCTGACAGGGAACACCGGGGAGCTGTTTTTT.

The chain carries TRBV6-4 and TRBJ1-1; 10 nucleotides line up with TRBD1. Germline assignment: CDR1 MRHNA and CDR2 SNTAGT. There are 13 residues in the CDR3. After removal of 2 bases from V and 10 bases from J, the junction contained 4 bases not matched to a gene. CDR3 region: CASSDGGTGAAFF. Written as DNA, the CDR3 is TGTGCCAGCAGTGACGGGGGGACAGGGGCAGCTTTCTTT.

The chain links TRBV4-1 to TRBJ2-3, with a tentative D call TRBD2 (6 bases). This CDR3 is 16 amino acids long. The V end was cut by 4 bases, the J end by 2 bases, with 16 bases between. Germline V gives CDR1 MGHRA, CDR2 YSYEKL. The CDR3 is CASSPKLWGLTDTQYF. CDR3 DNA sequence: TGCGCCAGCAGCCCCAAGCTATGGGGACTCACAGATACGCAGTATTTT.

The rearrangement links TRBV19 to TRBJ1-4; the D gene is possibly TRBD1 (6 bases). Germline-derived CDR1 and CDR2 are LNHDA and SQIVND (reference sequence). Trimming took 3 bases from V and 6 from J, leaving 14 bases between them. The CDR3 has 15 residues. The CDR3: CASSIGGGAHEKLFF. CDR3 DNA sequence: TGTGCCAGTAGTATCGGAGGGGGGGCTCATGAAAAACTGTTTTTT. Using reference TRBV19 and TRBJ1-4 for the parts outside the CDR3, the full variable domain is DGGITQSPKYLFRKEGQNVTLSCEQNLNHDAMYWYRQDPGQGLRLIYYSQIVNDFQKGDIAEGYSVSREKKESFPLTVTSAQKNPTAFYLCASSIGGGAHEKLFFGSGTQLSVL.

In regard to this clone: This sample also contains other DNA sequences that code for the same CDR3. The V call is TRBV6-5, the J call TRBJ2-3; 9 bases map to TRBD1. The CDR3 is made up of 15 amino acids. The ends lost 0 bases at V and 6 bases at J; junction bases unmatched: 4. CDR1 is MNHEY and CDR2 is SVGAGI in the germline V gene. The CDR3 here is CASSYSGQGKDTQYF. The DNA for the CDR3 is TGTGCCAGCAGTTACTCGGGACAGGGAAAGGATACGCAGTATTTT.

The CDR3 loop reads CASIQSRQGGTGELFF. The CDR3 region has the DNA TGTGCCAGCATCCAATCCAGGCAGGGTGGCACCGGGGAGCTGTTTTTT. The chain couples TRBV7-9 to TRBJ2-2; possible D gene TRBD1, 5 bases. This CDR3 is 16 amino acids long. Germline loops: CDR1 SEHNR, CDR2 FQNEAQ (reference sequence). Trimming stripped 7 bases from V and 4 bases from J, with 19 bases between.

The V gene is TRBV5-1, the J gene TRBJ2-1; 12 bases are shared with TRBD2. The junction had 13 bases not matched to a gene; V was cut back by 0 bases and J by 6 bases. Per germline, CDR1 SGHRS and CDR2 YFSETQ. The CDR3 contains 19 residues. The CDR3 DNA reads TGCGCCAGCAGCTTGGGCATCACCCTACTAGCGGGGGGCGGCAATGAGCAGTTCTTC. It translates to CASSLGITLLAGGGNEQFF.

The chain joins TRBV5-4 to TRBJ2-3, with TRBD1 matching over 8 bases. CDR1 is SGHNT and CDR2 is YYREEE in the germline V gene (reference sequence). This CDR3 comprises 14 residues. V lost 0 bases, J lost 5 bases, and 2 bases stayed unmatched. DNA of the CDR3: TGTGCCAGCAGCTTGGCAGGGGGCCGAGATACGCAGTATTTT. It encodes CASSLAGGRDTQYF.